The 3 T cell receptor beta chains in this list originate from one sample, sequenced in a study of response to subunit inactivated influenza vaccine. MiXCR, run by TCRdb on the RT-PCR reads, gives a single entry per CDR3 protein. Of 150,000 to 200,000 distinct CDR3 sequences listed, less than 15% are singletons. Separately, the same data were catalogued under a study of T cells expressing NK-cell markers. That report notes: cDNA encoding TCR beta was synthesized via 5'RACE template switching incorporating UMIs.

Here the sequenced sample was CD8+ T cells sorted from PBMCs, taken 12 days after vaccination. Receptors originate from a man between 45 and 60 years old who received an inactivated influenza vaccine.

This rearrangement joins TRBV9 to TRBJ2-1, with D perhaps matching TRBD2 (6 bases). There are 14 residues in the CDR3. Trimming removed 2 bases at V and 4 bases at J, with 10 bases between. Per the germline V gene, CDR1 is SGDLS and CDR2 is YYNGEE. The CDR3 spells CASSVDLAYNEQFF. The CDR3 region has the DNA TGTGCCAGCAGCGTCGATCTAGCGTACAATGAGCAGTTCTTC. The full variable domain, its missing parts supplied by reference TRBV9 and TRBJ2-1, is DSGVTQTPKHLITATGQRVTLRCSPRSGDLSVYWYQQSLDQGLQFLIQYYNGEERAKGNILERFSAQQFPDLHSELNLSSLELGDSALYFCASSVDLAYNEQFFGPGTRLTVL.

This clonotype has a count of ten or more. The V call is TRBV19, the J call TRBJ2-1; TRBD1 agrees at 9 bases. Germline lookup yields CDR1 LNHDA and CDR2 SQIVND (reference sequence). This CDR3 contains 16 residues. Trimming took 5 bases from V and 8 from J; bases not matched to a gene: 13. The CDR3 here is CASSYRDREFNDEQFF. In nucleotides, the CDR3 is TGTGCCAGTAGTTACCGGGACAGGGAGTTCAACGATGAGCAGTTCTTC.

J is TRBJ1-4 and V is TRBV2; D gene unclear. This CDR3 has 15 residues. In germline, CDR1 is SNHLY, CDR2 FYNNEI. V was pared by 2 bases and J by 0 bases, with 7 bases between. This CDR3 is CASSERWATNEKLFF. As DNA, the CDR3 is TGTGCCAGCAGTGAACGATGGGCAACTAATGAAAAACTGTTTTTT.